The present entry profiles one TCR beta chain with its context. The data originate from a study of blood T cells in healthy people across ages. Alongside a J-beta primer mix, a sample-barcoded 5' primer served in a second PCR lasting about 6 to 12 cycles. One entry per CDR3 protein results from TCRdb running MiXCR on the 5' RACE reads. Here the sample spans about a million distinct CDR3 sequences, roughly half being singletons. This CDR3 spans 17 amino acids. Per germline, CDR1 SGHRS and CDR2 YFSETQ. The chain links TRBV5-1 to TRBJ2-7; 9 bases are shared with TRBD1. The DNA end is a closer match to TRBJ2-4, so the J assignment may be wrong. Sequenced sample: blood. The TCR originated in a woman in her fifties or sixties in good health. The CDR3 region has the DNA TGCGCCAGCAGCTCGAGGCCACAGAACAGGGGGCTGGACATTCAGTACTTC. Translated: CASSSRPQNRGLDIQYF.